This T cell receptor (beta chain) was identified during a study of blood T cell repertoires in COVID-19. Study background: Italy, Spain and the United States were the sources of the convalescent and acute COVID-19 samples. Nucleic acid was either cDNA or gDNA, and it came from T cells, B-cell-depleted T cells, or PBMCs.

There are 14 residues in the CDR3. Looked up from germline, CDR1 is KGHSH and CDR2 is LQKENI. After removal of 4 bases from V and 3 bases from J, the junction contained 3 bases not matched to a gene. Source study methods: Using reference gene primer amplification, nucleated cell counts were estimated. Sequenced by immunoSEQ multiplex PCR; TCRdb stores in-frame clones only, minus some. V, J and clone size are taken as reported in that table, and D and trimming were inferred from the DNA itself. Among 85,000 to 120,000 clones listed, approximately 80% were seen once. The origin of this receptor is a man older than 75 with COVID-19, enrolled during active disease. The genes are TRBV18 and TRBJ1-1; 9 bases align to TRBD1. Sequenced sample: peripheral blood. The CDR3, as DNA: TGTGCCAGCTCACGGGGACAGGGTTACACTGAAGCTTTCTTT. This sequence encodes CASSRGQGYTEAFF.